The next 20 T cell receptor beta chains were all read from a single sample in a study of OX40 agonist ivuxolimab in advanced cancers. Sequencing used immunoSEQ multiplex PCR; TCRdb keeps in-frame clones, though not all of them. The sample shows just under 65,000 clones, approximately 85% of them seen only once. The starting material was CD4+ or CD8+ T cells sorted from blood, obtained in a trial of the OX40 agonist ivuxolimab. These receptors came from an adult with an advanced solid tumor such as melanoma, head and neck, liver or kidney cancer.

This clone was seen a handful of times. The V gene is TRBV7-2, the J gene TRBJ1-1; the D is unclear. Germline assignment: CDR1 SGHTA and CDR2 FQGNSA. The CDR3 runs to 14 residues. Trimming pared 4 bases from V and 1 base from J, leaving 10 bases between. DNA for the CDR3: TGTGCCAGCAGCTGGGCCCCAAGGAACACTGAAGCTTTCTTT. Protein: CASSWAPRNTEAFF.

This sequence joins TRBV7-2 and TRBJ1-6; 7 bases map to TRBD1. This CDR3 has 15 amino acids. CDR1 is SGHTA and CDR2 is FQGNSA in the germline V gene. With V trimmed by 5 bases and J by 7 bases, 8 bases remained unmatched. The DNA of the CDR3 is TGTGCCAGCAGCGCCCGACAGGGTGGGAATTCACCCCTCCACTTT. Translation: CASSARQGGNSPLHF.

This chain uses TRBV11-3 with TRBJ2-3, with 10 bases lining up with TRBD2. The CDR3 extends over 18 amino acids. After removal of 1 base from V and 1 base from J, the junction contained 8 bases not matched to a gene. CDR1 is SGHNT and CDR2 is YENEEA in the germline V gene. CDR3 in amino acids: CASSLASGGPIGTDTQYF. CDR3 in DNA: TGTGCCAGCAGCTTAGCTAGCGGGGGCCCGATTGGCACAGATACGCAGTATTTT.

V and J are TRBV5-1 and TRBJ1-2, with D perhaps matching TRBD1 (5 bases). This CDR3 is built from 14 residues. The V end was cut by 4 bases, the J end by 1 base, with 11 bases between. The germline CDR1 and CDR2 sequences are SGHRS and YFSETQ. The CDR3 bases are TGCGCCAGCAGCGGCAGCGGGGGTAACTATGGCTACACCTTC. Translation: CASSGSGGNYGYTF.

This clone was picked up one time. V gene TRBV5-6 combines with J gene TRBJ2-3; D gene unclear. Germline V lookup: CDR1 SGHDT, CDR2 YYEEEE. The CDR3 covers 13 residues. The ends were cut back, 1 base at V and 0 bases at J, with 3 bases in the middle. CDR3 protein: CASSLFSTDTQYF. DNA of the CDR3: TGTGCCAGCAGCTTGTTTAGCACAGATACGCAGTATTTT. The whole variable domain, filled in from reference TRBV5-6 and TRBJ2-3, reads DAGVTQSPTHLIKTRGQQVTLRCSPKSGHDTVSWYQQALGQGPQFIFQYYEEEERQRGNFPDRFSGHQFPNYSSELNVNALLLGDSALYLCASSLFSTDTQYFGPGTRLTVL.

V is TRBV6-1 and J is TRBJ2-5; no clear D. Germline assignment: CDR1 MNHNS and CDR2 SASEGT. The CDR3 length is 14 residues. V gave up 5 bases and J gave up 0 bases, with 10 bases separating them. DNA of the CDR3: TGTGCCAGCAGTTTTGAAGGTTACCAAGAGACCCAGTACTTC. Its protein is CASSFEGYQETQYF.

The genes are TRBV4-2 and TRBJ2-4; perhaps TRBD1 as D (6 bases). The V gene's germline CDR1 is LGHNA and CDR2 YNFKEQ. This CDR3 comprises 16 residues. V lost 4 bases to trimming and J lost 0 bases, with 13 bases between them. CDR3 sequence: CASSPDSTLAKNIQYF. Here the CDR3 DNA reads TGTGCCAGCAGCCCGGACAGCACTTTAGCCAAAAACATTCAGTACTTC.

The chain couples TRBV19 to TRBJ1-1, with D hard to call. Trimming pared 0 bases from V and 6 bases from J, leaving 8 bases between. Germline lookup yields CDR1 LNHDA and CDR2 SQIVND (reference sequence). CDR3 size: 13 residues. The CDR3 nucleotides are TGTGCCAGTAGTATAGATCTGGGGTCTGAAGCTTTCTTT. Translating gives CASSIDLGSEAFF.

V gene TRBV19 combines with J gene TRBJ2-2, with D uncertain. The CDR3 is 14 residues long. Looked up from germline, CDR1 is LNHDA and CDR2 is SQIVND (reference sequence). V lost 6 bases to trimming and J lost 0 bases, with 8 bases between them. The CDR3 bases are TGTGCCAGTAGCCCAGCTACGAACACCGGGGAGCTGTTTTTT. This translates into CASSPATNTGELFF.

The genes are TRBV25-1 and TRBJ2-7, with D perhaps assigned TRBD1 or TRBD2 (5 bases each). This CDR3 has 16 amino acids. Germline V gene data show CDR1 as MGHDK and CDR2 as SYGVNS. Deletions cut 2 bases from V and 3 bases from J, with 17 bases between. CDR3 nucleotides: TGTGCCAGCAGTGAAGGTGGGACGGTTGATATCTACGAGCAGTACTTC. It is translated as CASSEGGTVDIYEQYF.

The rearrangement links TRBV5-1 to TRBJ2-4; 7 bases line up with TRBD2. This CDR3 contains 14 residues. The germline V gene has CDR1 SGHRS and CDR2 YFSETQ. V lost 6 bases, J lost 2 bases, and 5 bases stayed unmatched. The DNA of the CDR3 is TGCGCCAGCAATATGGGAGGGACCAAAAACATTCAGTACTTC. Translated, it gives CASNMGGTKNIQYF. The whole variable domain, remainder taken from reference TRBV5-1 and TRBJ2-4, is KAGVTQTPRYLIKTRGQQVTLSCSPISGHRSVSWYQQTPGQGLQFLFEYFSETQRNKGNFPGRFSGRQFSNSRSEMNVSTLELGDSALYLCASNMGGTKNIQYFGAGTRLSVL.

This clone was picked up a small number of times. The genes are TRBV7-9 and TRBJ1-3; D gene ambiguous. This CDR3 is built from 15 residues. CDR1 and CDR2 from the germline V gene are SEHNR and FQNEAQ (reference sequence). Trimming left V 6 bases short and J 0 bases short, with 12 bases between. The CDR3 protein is CASRRTGSSGNTIYF. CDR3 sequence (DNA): TGTGCCAGCAGACGGACGGGGAGCTCTGGAAACACCATATATTTT.

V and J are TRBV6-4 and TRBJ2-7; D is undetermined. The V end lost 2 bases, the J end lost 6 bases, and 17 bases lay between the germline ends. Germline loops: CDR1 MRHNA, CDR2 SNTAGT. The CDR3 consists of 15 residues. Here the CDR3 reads CASSDGRLVTLEQYF. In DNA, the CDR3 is TGTGCCAGCAGTGACGGACGGCTTGTTACACTCGAGCAGTACTTC.

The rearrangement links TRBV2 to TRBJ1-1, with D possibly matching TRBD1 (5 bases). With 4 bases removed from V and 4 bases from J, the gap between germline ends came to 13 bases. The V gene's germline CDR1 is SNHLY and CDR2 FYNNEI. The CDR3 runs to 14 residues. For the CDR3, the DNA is TGTGCCAGCAGTGTGCAGGGTATTTCCACTGAAGCTTTCTTT. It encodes CASSVQGISTEAFF.

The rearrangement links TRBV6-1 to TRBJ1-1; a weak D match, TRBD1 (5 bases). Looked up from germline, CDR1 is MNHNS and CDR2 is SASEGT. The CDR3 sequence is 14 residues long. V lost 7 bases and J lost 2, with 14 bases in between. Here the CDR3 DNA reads TGTGCCAGCACCCCCGACAGAGCAAACACTGAAGCTTTCTTT. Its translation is CASTPDRANTEAFF.

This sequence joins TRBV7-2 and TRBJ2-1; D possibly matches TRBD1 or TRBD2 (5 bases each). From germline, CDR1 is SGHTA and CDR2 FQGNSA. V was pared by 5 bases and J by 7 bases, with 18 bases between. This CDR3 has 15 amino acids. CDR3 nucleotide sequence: TGTGCCAGCAGCCTGCCGGGACGGACTTCAAATGAGCAGTTCTTC. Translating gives CASSLPGRTSNEQFF.

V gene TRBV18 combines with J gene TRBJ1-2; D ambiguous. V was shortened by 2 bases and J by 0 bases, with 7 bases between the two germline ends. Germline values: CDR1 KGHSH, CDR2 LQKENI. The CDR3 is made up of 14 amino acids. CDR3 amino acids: CASSPLVTNYGYTF. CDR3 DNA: TGTGCCAGCTCACCATTAGTTACTAACTATGGCTACACCTTC.

The CDR3 sequence: CASSYGQGGFDEQFF. CDR3 DNA sequence: TGTGCCAGCAGTTACGGACAGGGAGGATTCGATGAGCAGTTCTTC. This sequence joins TRBV6-5 and TRBJ2-1; 8 bases line up with TRBD1. The CDR3 sequence is 15 residues long. With 2 bases clipped from V and 8 bases from J, the junction kept 8 bases outside the gene matches. Germline CDR1 is MNHEY and CDR2 is SVGAGI.

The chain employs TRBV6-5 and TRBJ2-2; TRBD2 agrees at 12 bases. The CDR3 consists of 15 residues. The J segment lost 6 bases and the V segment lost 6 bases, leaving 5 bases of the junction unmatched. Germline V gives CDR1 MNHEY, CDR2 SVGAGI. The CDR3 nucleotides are TGTGCCAGCAGAACCCTAGCGGGGGGGGCCGGGGAGCTGTTTTTT. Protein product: CASRTLAGGAGELFF.

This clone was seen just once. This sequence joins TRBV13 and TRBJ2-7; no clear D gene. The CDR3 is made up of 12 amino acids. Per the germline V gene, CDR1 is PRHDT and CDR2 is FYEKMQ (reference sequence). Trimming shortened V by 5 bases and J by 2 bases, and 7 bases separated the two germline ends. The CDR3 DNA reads TGTGCCAGCAGCCAATTTACCTACGAGCAGTACTTC. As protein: CASSQFTYEQYF.